Sequencing of this T cell receptor (beta chain) was carried out in a study of cytomegalovirus exposure and HLA in healthy donors. Study-level findings and limits: Specificity of three CMV-associated chains for CMV antigens was verified in vitro.

PCR primers comprised 60 Vbeta and 13 Jbeta primers. Libraries were prepared by immunoSEQ multiplex PCR; TCRdb keeps only in-frame clonotypes and omits some of them. The table shows over 80,000 clones, with approximately 80% occurring only once. Donors showed nominal health when sampled, although they likely had unrecorded immune exposures. Turning to this clone: Its antigen is unidentified.

Germline loops: CDR1 WSHSY, CDR2 SAAADI. The length of the CDR3 is 12 residues. The ends were cut back, 5 bases at V and 6 bases at J, with 9 bases in the middle. The chain uses TRBV10-2 and TRBJ2-3; D not certain. The sample taken for sequencing was PBMCs. This sequence originates from a man aged 30 to 45 in good health and CMV-seropositive. The CDR3 DNA sequence: TGCGCCAGCAGTCCCCAGAGGGATACGCAGTATTTT. Translated, it gives CASSPQRDTQYF.